These 29 T cell receptor beta chains originate from one sample sequenced in a study of T cell repertoires in cytomegalovirus infection. A single record per CDR3 protein comes from TCRdb applying MiXCR to the reads. The sample consists of under 200,000 distinct CDR3 sequences, 8% to 10% of them appearing once. What was sequenced was PBMCs. The origin of the receptors is a human donor in good health (CMV status not recorded). Some clones in this sample may be carry-over from other donors' samples.

This clonotype was observed many times. The chain uses TRBV11-2 and TRBJ2-3; 8 bases are a match to TRBD2. This CDR3 is 16 amino acids long. CDR1 SGHAT and CDR2 FQNNGV come from the germline V gene. J gave up 0 bases and V 4 bases, and 6 bases lay outside the gene matches. CDR3 sequence reads: CASSYWTSRSTDTQYF. DNA for the CDR3: TGTGCCAGCAGCTATTGGACTAGCAGAAGCACAGATACGCAGTATTTT.

A single count supports this clonotype. The junction does not match germline at one end; this may be a read error. The chain combines TRBV7-2 with TRBJ2-3, with 10 bases matching TRBD2. In germline, CDR1 is SGHTA, CDR2 FQGNSA. CDR3 length: 18 residues. This CDR3 reads CVSSPILAGAGSTDTQYF. CDR3 in DNA: TGTGTCAGCAGCCCCATCCTAGCGGGGGCTGGTAGCACAGATACGCAGTATTTT. Filled out from reference TRBV7-2 and TRBJ2-3, the complete variable domain reads GAGVSQSPSNKVTEKGKDVELRCDPISGHTALYWYRQSLGQGLEFLIYFQGNSAPDKSGLPSDRFSAERTGGSVSTLTIQRTQQEDSAVYLCVSSPILAGAGSTDTQYFGPGTRLTVL.

The sample holds many counts of this clonotype. The V gene is TRBV6-1, the J gene TRBJ2-7, with 14 positions matching TRBD2. CDR1 is MNHNS, CDR2 SASEGT, per germline. V shed 6 bases, J shed 6 bases, and the junction held 10 bases outside the gene matches. The length of the CDR3 is 16 residues. In DNA form, the CDR3 reads TGTGCCAGCAGCCAACAGGGACTAGCGGGAGTAAGCGAGCAGTACTTC. Its translation: CASSQQGLAGVSEQYF.

The chain links TRBV20-1 to TRBJ1-2; D perhaps matches TRBD1 (5 bases). The V and J ends lost 4 bases and 0 bases respectively, with 12 bases between them. The CDR3 loop spans 14 amino acids. Germline CDR1 reads DFQATT; CDR2 reads SNEGSKA (reference sequence). The CDR3: CSAMEEDTNYGYTF. The CDR3, as DNA: TGCAGTGCTATGGAGGAGGACACTAACTATGGCTACACCTTC.

Ten or more counts support this clonotype. The V gene is TRBV7-3, the J gene TRBJ1-1; D uncertain. The CDR3 totals 13 residues. Trimming removed 3 bases from V and 1 base from J, with 6 bases in between. The germline CDR1 and CDR2 sequences are SGHTA and FQGTGA. This chain's CDR3 is CASSFHSNTEAFF. Here the CDR3 DNA reads TGTGCCAGCAGCTTTCACTCGAACACTGAAGCTTTCTTT.

This clonotype appeared a few times. This CDR3 reads CSAAHPNSADTQYF. Written as DNA, the CDR3 is TGCAGTGCAGCACACCCCAATAGTGCAGATACGCAGTATTTT. The chain recombines TRBV20-1 with TRBJ2-3; D not certain. Per germline, CDR1 DFQATT and CDR2 SNEGSKA (reference sequence). V was clipped by 6 bases and J by 4 bases, with 17 bases between them. CDR3 length: 14 amino acids.

This clonotype was recorded at least ten times. The chain is built from TRBV10-3 and TRBJ1-5, with TRBD1 matching 8 bases. V lost 4 bases, J lost 7 bases, and 6 bases stayed unmatched. This CDR3 contains 14 residues. The germline V gene encodes CDR1 ENHRY and CDR2 SYGVKD. The CDR3 here is CAISGEAGGQPQHF. In DNA form, the CDR3 reads TGTGCCATCAGTGGTGAGGCAGGGGGCCAGCCCCAGCATTTT.

This clonotype showed up many times. This sequence joins TRBV6-2 or TRBV6-3 and TRBJ2-3, with 10 bases matching TRBD2. Germline lookup yields CDR1 MNHEY and CDR2 SVGEGT. J was trimmed by 4 bases and V by 7 bases; bases with no gene match: 8. This CDR3 has 15 amino acids. The CDR3, as DNA: TGTGCCAGCACCATCACCCTAGCGGGAGCAGATACGCAGTATTTT. Encoded protein: CASTITLAGADTQYF.

The CDR3 region is CASSHPTTDTQYF. The CDR3 region has the DNA TGTGCCAGCAGTCACCCGACTACAGATACGCAGTATTTT. This chain joins TRBV28 and TRBJ2-3; no firm D call. CDR1 MDHEN and CDR2 SYDVKM come from the germline V gene. Trimming took 5 bases from V and 3 from J, leaving 9 bases between them. The CDR3 covers 13 residues.

Concerning this clonotype itself: A much more abundant neighbour one base away suggests this may be a read error. The V gene is TRBV7-2, the J gene TRBJ2-3; 7 bases are shared with TRBD1. From germline, CDR1 is SGHTA and CDR2 FQGNSA. There are 15 residues in the CDR3. V dropped 4 bases and J dropped 0; count of bases not matched to a gene: 4. CDR3 sequence reads: CASSSSRGSTDTQYF. DNA for the CDR3: TGTGCCAGCAGCTCGTCCAGGGGGAGCACAGATACGCAGTATTTT.

This clonotype was observed at least ten times. This sequence joins TRBV6-2 or TRBV6-3 and TRBJ2-7; no clear D. The CDR3 is 16 residues long. The V gene lost 6 bases and the J gene lost 0 bases, with 18 bases spanning the gap. The germline CDR1 and CDR2 sequences are MNHEY and SVGEGT. This chain's CDR3 is CASSLLRLAASYEQYF. In DNA form, the CDR3 reads TGTGCCAGCAGCTTACTCAGGCTGGCAGCCTCCTACGAGCAGTACTTC.

The sample holds many counts of this clonotype. V is TRBV11-2 and J is TRBJ2-7; 12 bases map to TRBD2. With 4 bases clipped from V and 2 bases from J, the junction kept 3 bases outside the gene matches. Per germline, CDR1 SGHAT and CDR2 FQNNGV. The CDR3 is 15 residues long. The CDR3: CASSYTSGGTYEQYF. The CDR3, as DNA: TGTGCCAGCAGCTACACTAGCGGGGGGACCTACGAGCAGTACTTC.

This clonotype occurred a few times. V usage is TRBV2 and J usage is TRBJ1-2; D gene uncertain. The CDR3 is 13 residues long. V was pared by 0 bases and J by 8 bases, with 10 bases between. From germline, CDR1 is SNHLY and CDR2 FYNNEI. The CDR3 loop reads CASSEAAGGGYTF. The CDR3 DNA is TGTGCCAGCAGTGAAGCAGCAGGCGGGGGCTACACCTTC.

This clonotype was detected ten times or more. This chain uses TRBV6-1 with TRBJ1-1; TRBD1 might be the D (6 bases). Per germline, CDR1 MNHNS and CDR2 SASEGT. This CDR3 contains 15 residues. Deletions cut 6 bases from V and 2 bases from J, with 16 bases between. The CDR3 is CASRPAGQPNTEAFF. The DNA for the CDR3 is TGTGCCAGCAGACCGGCCGGACAGCCAAACACTGAAGCTTTCTTT.

In this sample, this clonotype turned up a few times. The CDR3 nucleotides are TGTGCCAGCAGCCCCTGGACAGGGGTCGTTTCTGGAAACACCATATATTTT. As protein: CASSPWTGVVSGNTIYF. The chain carries TRBV7-9 and TRBJ1-3; 9 bases are shared with TRBD1. Germline V gene sequence: CDR1 SEHNR, CDR2 FQNEAQ (reference sequence). V gave up 5 bases and J gave up 1 base; unmatched junction bases: 9. The CDR3 contains 17 residues.

This clonotype was picked up a small number of times. This chain links TRBV7-2 with TRBJ1-1, with 8 bases aligning to TRBD1. CDR1 is SGHTA, CDR2 FQGNSA, per germline. J was trimmed by 4 bases and V by 5 bases; bases with no gene match: 6. This CDR3 has 14 residues. The CDR3 region is CASSADRGGTEAFF. CDR3 DNA: TGTGCCAGCAGCGCCGACAGGGGAGGCACTGAAGCTTTCTTT.

This clonotype was seen ten or more times. The chain is built from TRBV20-1 and TRBJ1-1; 10 bases agree with TRBD1. Losses at the gene ends were 0 bases for V and 3 bases for J; bases not matched to a gene: 4. Germline CDR1 is DFQATT and CDR2 is SNEGSKA (reference sequence). The CDR3 has 15 residues. CDR3 sequence (DNA): TGCAGTGCTAGAGAATCGGACAGGGGGTACACTGAAGCTTTCTTT. Translating gives CSARESDRGYTEAFF.

This clonotype has more than one count but fewer than ten. The J gene is TRBJ1-2, the V gene TRBV27; 8 nucleotides line up with TRBD1. V shed 5 bases, J shed 4 bases, and the junction held 9 bases outside the gene matches. This CDR3 comprises 15 residues. CDR1 is MNHEY, CDR2 SMNVEV, per germline (reference sequence). The CDR3 spells CASSLRQGLVYGYTF. The CDR3, as DNA: TGTGCCAGCAGTCTCAGACAGGGGCTCGTCTATGGCTACACCTTC.

The V and J genes are TRBV5-5 and TRBJ2-7; TRBD2 matches at 9 bases. V dropped 3 bases and J dropped 0; count of bases not matched to a gene: 10. Germline-derived CDR1 and CDR2 are SGHKS and YYEKEE (reference sequence). This CDR3 has 17 amino acids. The CDR3 DNA reads as TGTGCCAGCAGCTACAAAGCGGGGGGCCTTAGCTCCTACGAGCAGTACTTC. Translated, it gives CASSYKAGGLSSYEQYF.

This clonotype was observed many times. The V gene is TRBV7-2, the J gene TRBJ2-2, with D maybe TRBD2 (5 bases). V was clipped by 6 bases and J by 4 bases, with 21 bases between them. Germline loops: CDR1 SGHTA, CDR2 FQGNSA. This CDR3 has 17 residues. CDR3 residues: CASRLEGSRHRTGELFF. The DNA of the CDR3 is TGTGCCAGCAGACTCGAGGGTTCGCGCCACCGCACCGGGGAGCTGTTTTTT.

The sample holds many counts of this clonotype. The rearrangement links TRBV7-2 to TRBJ2-3; D gene uncertain. Germline V CDR1 and CDR2: SGHTA, FQGNSA. V lost 0 bases and J 6 bases, leaving 7 bases between the germline ends. The CDR3 contains 13 residues. This CDR3 reads CASSLAPWDTQYF. The CDR3 DNA reads TGTGCCAGCAGCTTAGCTCCGTGGGATACGCAGTATTTT.

The sample holds many counts of this clonotype. This chain uses TRBV28 with TRBJ1-2; tentatively, D is TRBD1 (5 bases). Germline V CDR1 and CDR2: MDHEN, SYDVKM. The CDR3 is 16 residues long. Trimming removed 3 bases from V and 8 bases from J, with 22 bases in between. The CDR3 sequence is CASSFLGGRSIGGYTF. The CDR3 DNA follows: TGTGCCAGCAGTTTTCTCGGGGGACGGTCTATAGGGGGCTACACCTTC.

The gene calls are TRBV28 and TRBJ1-5; 8 bases are a match to TRBD1. Germline loops: CDR1 MDHEN, CDR2 SYDVKM. There are 16 residues in the CDR3. V was clipped by 6 bases and J by 6 bases; unmatched bases: 13. The CDR3 DNA sequence: TGTGCCAGCAGATATATGGACAGGGTTCGCGGTCAGCCCCAGCATTTT. Translating it yields CASRYMDRVRGQPQHF. Full variable domain (remainder filled in from reference TRBV28 and TRBJ1-5): DVKVTQSSRYLVKRTGEKVFLECVQDMDHENMFWYRQDPGLGLRLIYFSYDVKMKEKGDIPEGYSVSREKKERFSLILESASTNQTSMYLCASRYMDRVRGQPQHFGDGTRLSIL.

In its sample, this clonotype was seen a few times. This chain links TRBV6-6 with TRBJ1-3; perhaps TRBD1 as D (6 bases). The CDR3 extends over 14 amino acids. V lost 7 bases to trimming and J lost 2 bases, with 12 bases between them. Germline CDR1 reads MNHNY; CDR2 reads SVGAGI (reference sequence). The CDR3 loop reads CASIRGGPGNTIYF. As DNA, the CDR3 is TGTGCCAGCATCAGAGGGGGGCCTGGAAACACCATATATTTT.

This rearrangement joins TRBV2 to TRBJ2-1; 7 bases are shared with TRBD2. Germline V gene lookup returns CDR1 SNHLY and CDR2 FYNNEI. The length of the CDR3 is 16 residues. The junction had 10 bases not matched to a gene; V was cut back by 5 bases and J by 3 bases. The CDR3 nucleotides are TGTGCCAGCAGTTACTACCGGACTAGTTTCTACAATGAGCAGTTCTTC. It is translated as CASSYYRTSFYNEQFF.

This chain joins TRBV18 and TRBJ1-1, with no clear D. Germline-derived CDR1 and CDR2 are KGHSH and LQKENI. V was shortened by 6 bases and J by 0 bases, with 8 bases between the two germline ends. CDR3 length equals 13 residues. DNA of the CDR3: TGTGCCAGCTCGGACGGAATGAACACTGAAGCTTTCTTT. This encodes CASSDGMNTEAFF. Variable domain in full (rest from reference TRBV18 and TRBJ1-1): NAGVMQNPRHLVRRRGQEARLRCSPMKGHSHVYWYRQLPEEGLKFMVYLQKENIIDESGMPKERFSAEFPKEGPSILRIQQVVRGDSAAYFCASSDGMNTEAFFGQGTRLTVV.

This clonotype appeared a few times. The rearrangement links TRBV5-4 to TRBJ2-7; 14 bases match TRBD2. From germline, CDR1 is SGHNT and CDR2 YYREEE (reference sequence). The V gene end was trimmed by 4 bases and the J gene end by 2 bases; junction bases not matched to a gene: 8. The CDR3 sequence is 17 residues long. CDR3 DNA sequence: TGTGCCAGCAGCGCGGGACTAGCGGGGGATTGGGCCTACGAGCAGTACTTC. It translates to CASSAGLAGDWAYEQYF.

V gene TRBV6-5 combines with J gene TRBJ1-3; TRBD1 matches 9 bases. Germline CDR1 is MNHEY and CDR2 is SVGAGI. J gave up 1 base and V 6 bases, and 1 base lay outside the gene matches. This CDR3 region has 14 residues. CDR3 region: CASRDRGSGNTIYF. Written as DNA, the CDR3 is TGTGCCAGCAGGGACAGGGGTTCTGGAAACACCATATATTTT.

This clonotype has more than one count but fewer than ten. This rearrangement joins TRBV7-9 to TRBJ1-1; D perhaps matches TRBD1 (6 bases). Deletions cut 5 bases from V and 3 bases from J, with 13 bases between. The CDR3 extends over 14 amino acids. The germline V gene encodes CDR1 SEHNR and CDR2 FQNEAQ (reference sequence). CDR3: CASSEYRVHTEAFF. In DNA form, the CDR3 reads TGTGCCAGCAGCGAGTACAGGGTACACACTGAAGCTTTCTTT.